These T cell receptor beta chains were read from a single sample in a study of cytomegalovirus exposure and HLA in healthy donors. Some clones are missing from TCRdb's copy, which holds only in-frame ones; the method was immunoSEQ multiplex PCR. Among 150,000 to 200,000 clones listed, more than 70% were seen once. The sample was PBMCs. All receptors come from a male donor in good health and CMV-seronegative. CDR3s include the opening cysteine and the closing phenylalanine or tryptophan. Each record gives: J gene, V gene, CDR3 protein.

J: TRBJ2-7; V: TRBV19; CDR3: CASSLGGSSYEQYF
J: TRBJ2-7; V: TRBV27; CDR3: CASSLTHLAGTYEQYF
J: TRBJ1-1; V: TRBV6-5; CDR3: CASISEGGWNTEAFF
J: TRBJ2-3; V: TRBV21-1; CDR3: CASSKEDRGTSGPVADTQYF
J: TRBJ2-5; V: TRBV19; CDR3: CASSRKGLAAQETQYF
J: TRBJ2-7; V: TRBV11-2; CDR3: CASSLDPDRARYEQYF
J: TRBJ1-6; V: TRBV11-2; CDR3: CASSLGRGGYNSPLHF
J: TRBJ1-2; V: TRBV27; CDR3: CASSLLAGTGISYGYTF
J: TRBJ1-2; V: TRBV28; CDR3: CASSLRGGYTF
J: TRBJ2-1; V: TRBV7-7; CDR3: CASSLQDSSYNEQFF
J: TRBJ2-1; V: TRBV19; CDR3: CASNPTKGLAGYNEQFF
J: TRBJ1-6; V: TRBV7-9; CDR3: CASSWGTGDSPLHF
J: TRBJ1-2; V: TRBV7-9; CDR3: CSSSLAGPQGYTF
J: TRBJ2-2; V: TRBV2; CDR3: CASRAIAGGNTGELFF
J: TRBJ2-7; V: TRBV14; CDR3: CASSQDVTYEQYF
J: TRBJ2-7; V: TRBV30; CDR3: CAWSGVGYEQYF
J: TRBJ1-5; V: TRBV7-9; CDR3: CASSLAASNQPQHF
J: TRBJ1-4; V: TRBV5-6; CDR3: CASSLAGGTNEKLFF
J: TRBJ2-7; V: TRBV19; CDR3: CASSPYFKTYEQYF
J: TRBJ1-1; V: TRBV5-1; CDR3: CASSSQGRNTEAFF
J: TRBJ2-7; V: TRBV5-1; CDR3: CASSSPTYEQYF
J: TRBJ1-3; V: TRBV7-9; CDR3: CASSLNRGSGNTIYF
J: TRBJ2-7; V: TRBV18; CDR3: CASSPGIPSSYEQYF
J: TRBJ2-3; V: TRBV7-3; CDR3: CASSLTSIDTQYF
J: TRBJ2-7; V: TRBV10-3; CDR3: CAIRGTSGGISNEQYF
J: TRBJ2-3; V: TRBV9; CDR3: CASSVRLAARTDTQYF
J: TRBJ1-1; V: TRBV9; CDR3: CASSLRTHTEAFF
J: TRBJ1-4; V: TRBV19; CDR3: CASSPSAGKGSEKLFF
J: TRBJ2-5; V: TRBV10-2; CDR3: CASRLAGGAIQETQYF
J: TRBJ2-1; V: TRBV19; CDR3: CASSMRDSNNEQFF
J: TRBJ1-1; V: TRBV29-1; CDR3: CSVELSVATEAFF
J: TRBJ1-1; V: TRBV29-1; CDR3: CSVVRLNTEAFF
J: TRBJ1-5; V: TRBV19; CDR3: CASGSQPQHF
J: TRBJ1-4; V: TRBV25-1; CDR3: CASSVRGAEKLFF
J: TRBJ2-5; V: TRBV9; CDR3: CASSVATAGYRGGETQYF
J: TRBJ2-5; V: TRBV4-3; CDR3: CASSQNRVGETQYF
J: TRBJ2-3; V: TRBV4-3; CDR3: CASSQDRGGASRVITTDTQYF
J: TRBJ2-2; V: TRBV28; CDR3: CASSTTGHFTGELFF
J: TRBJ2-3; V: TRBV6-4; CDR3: CASSLGSTDTQYF
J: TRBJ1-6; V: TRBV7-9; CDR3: CASSLARTGGSINSPLHF
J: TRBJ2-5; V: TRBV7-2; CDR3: CASSLGLVASGRETQYF
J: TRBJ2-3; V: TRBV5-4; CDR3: CASSYSTGVLTQYF